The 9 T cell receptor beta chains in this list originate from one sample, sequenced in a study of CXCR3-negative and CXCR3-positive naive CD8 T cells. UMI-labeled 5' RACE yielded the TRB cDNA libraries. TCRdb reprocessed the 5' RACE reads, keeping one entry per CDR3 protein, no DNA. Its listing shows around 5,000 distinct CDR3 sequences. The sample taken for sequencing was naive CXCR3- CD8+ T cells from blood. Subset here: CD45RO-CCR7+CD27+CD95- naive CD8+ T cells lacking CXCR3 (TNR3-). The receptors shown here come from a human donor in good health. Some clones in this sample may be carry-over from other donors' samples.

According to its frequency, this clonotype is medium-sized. The CDR3 protein is CASSLGVSVEQYF. The V and J genes are TRBV7-2 and TRBJ2-7; there is no DNA to check the TCRdb D call of TRBD2. Germline V gene data show CDR1 as SGHTA and CDR2 as FQGNSA. CDR3 length: 13 residues.

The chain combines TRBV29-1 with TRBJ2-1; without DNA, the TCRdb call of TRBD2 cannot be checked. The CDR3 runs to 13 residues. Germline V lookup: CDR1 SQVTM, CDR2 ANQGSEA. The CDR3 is CSVEDLSGSEQFF.

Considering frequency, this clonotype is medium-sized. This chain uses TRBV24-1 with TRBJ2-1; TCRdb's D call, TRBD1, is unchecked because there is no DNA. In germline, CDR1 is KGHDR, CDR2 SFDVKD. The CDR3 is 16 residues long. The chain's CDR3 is CATSDRLRDRADEQFF.

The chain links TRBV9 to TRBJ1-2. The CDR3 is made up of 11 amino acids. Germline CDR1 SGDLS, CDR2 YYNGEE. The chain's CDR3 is CASSVGVGYTF.

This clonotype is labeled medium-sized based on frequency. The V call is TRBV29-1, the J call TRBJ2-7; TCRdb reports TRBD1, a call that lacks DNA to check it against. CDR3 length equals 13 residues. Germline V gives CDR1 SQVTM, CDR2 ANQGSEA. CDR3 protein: CSVKGESFYEQYF.

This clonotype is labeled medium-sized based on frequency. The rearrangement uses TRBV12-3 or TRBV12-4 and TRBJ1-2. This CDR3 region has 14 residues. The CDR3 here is CASSFTNTNYGYTF.

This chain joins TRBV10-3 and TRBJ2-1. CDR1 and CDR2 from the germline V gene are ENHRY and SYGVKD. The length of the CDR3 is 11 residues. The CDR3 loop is CATLRGNEQFF.

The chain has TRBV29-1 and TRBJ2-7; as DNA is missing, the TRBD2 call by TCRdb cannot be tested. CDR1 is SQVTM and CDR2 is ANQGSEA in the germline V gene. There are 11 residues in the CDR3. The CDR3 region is CSVAEGSEQYF.

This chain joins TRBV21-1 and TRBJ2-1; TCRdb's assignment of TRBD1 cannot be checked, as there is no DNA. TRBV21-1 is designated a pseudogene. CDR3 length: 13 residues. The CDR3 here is CASSPCPGNEQFF.